A selection of T cell receptor beta chains follows, all from one sample in a study of identical twins. TCRdb re-called the 5' RACE reads through MiXCR, storing one row per CDR3 protein. The sample records approximately 590,000 distinct CDR3 sequences, around a tenth being singletons. This sample also appeared in a second study, on yellow fever vaccine responses in identical twins.

The sequenced sample was PBMCs. The receptors were gathered from a woman in her late teens or twenties in good health. Each CDR3 is given with its conserved first and last residue. The order of the fields is V gene, J gene, CDR3 protein.

>TRBV12-3/TRBV12-4|TRBJ2-5
CASSRQETQYF
>TRBV5-5|TRBJ2-1
CASSWGSGGGEQFF
>TRBV19|TRBJ2-5
CASSRSGLETQYF
>TRBV27|TRBJ1-1
CASSLEEKTEAFF
>TRBV20-1|TRBJ1-1
CSASRQDTEAFF
>TRBV19|TRBJ2-1
CASSITQASSYNEQFF
>TRBV11-1|TRBJ1-1
CASSQIPGQGAERNTEAFF
>TRBV6-1|TRBJ1-5
CASSVIDRGGYVNQPQHF
>TRBV20-1|TRBJ2-5
CSARGGLTQETQYF
>TRBV29-1|TRBJ2-7
CSVEDGRPSYEQYF
>TRBV9|TRBJ2-1
CASSGSGGTWYEQFF
>TRBV28|TRBJ2-3
CASTPRGQGFRGVSTDTQYF
>TRBV20-1|TRBJ1-1
CSASWGRGTEAFF
>TRBV7-9|TRBJ2-7
CASSAARAGSSYEQYF
>TRBV19|TRBJ2-1
CASSRGTSGTTSSYNEQFF
>TRBV5-4|TRBJ2-1
CASSLVQGWDYNEQFF
>TRBV2|TRBJ2-1
CASTEAAPNEQFF
>TRBV7-9|TRBJ2-5
CASSPWTDQETQYF
>TRBV3-1|TRBJ1-1
CASGNMNTEAFF
>TRBV5-1|TRBJ1-2
CASSLMEDYGYTF
>TRBV29-1|TRBJ2-7
CSVEERGELSYEQYF
>TRBV7-2|TRBJ2-1
CASSSIEGAGLRNEQFF
>TRBV6-6|TRBJ2-5
CASMQGYQETQYF
>TRBV29-1|TRBJ2-7
CSVARPRDGATDEQYF
>TRBV5-1|TRBJ2-6
CASSLPDSHDVLTF
>TRBV20-1|TRBJ1-5
CSASSNQPQHF
>TRBV15|TRBJ1-1
CATSSGTTQSRTEAFF
>TRBV24-1|TRBJ2-3
CATSDHTGTDTQYF
>TRBV5-1|TRBJ2-2
CASSLYLSNTGELFF
>TRBV27|TRBJ2-7
CASSFNAAGTTYEQYF
>TRBV27|TRBJ1-6
CASSQQGSYNSPLHF
>TRBV20-1|TRBJ1-1
CSARDVARVNTEAFF
>TRBV7-9|TRBJ2-5
CASSFRGKETQYF
>TRBV12-3/TRBV12-4|TRBJ2-1
CASSTKGGDEQFF
>TRBV28|TRBJ2-4
CASSPWGQGSKNIQYF
>TRBV7-9|TRBJ1-2
CASSQSLKAEGYTF
>TRBV5-1|TRBJ2-2
CASSALAGLGGELFF